This entry lists 13 T cell receptor beta chains sequenced from one sample in a study of regulatory T cells in long-lasting Graves disease. Time point here: persistent/refractory GD, antithyroid drugs over 5 years with positive TRAb. Extracted RNA from PBMCs served as the source of the TCR library. Arm-PCR of CDR3 regions and iRepertoire HTBI primers were the basis on which TCR beta libraries were built. TCRdb called the multiplex PCR reads again in MiXCR, with one record for every CDR3 protein. The profile shows approximately 440,000 distinct CDR3 sequences, about a quarter of them singletons. The source was peripheral blood mononuclear cells (PBMCs), collected when the disease was refractory, from a patient treated with antithyroid drugs. The receptors were sampled from a female donor with Graves disease.

The chain combines TRBV28 with TRBJ2-7, with D unresolved. Trimming cost V 4 bases and J 5 bases, with 9 bases left between them. From germline, CDR1 is MDHEN and CDR2 SYDVKM. The CDR3 is 12 residues long. The DNA for the CDR3 is TGTGCCAGCAGTTCCGACCACCACGAGCAGTACTTC. It translates to CASSSDHHEQYF.

The chain carries TRBV9 and TRBJ2-7, with 9 bases that match TRBD2. The CDR3 consists of 15 residues. CDR1 and CDR2 (germline): SGDLS, YYNGEE. With V trimmed by 4 bases and J by 2 bases, 7 bases remained unmatched. DNA of the CDR3: TGTGCCAGCAGCCCCCTAGCGGGACCAACCTACGAGCAGTACTTC. The encoded protein is CASSPLAGPTYEQYF.

The CDR3 protein is CASSLLPLAGGVNTGELFF. CDR3 DNA: TGTGCCAGCAGCTTACTCCCCCTAGCGGGAGGCGTGAACACCGGGGAGCTGTTTTTT. This chain connects TRBV7-3 to TRBJ2-2; 11 positions match TRBD2. Germline lookup yields CDR1 SGHTA and CDR2 FQGTGA. V trimming: 2 bases; J trimming: 1 base; junction bases outside the gene matches: 9. The CDR3 is made up of 19 amino acids.

This clonotype was counted between two and nine times. CDR3 DNA sequence: TGTGCCAGCTCGCAGACTAGCGGTCTCTACAATGAGCAGTTCTTC. It translates to CASSQTSGLYNEQFF. This sequence joins TRBV18 and TRBJ2-1, with TRBD2 matching 9 bases. The CDR3 extends over 15 amino acids. CDR1 and CDR2 (germline): KGHSH, LQKENI. The junction had 6 bases not matched to a gene; V was cut back by 6 bases and J by 3 bases.

V usage is TRBV12-3 or TRBV12-4 and J usage is TRBJ2-4; D is ambiguous. CDR3 length: 14 amino acids. Trimming removed 5 bases from V and 10 bases from J, with 18 bases in between. CDR3 in DNA: TGTGCCAGCAGTCCCTTAGGGCAGCTGGGGATTCAGTACTTC. Its protein product is CASSPLGQLGIQYF.

This clonotype was seen at least ten times. The chain combines TRBV20-1 with TRBJ1-2, with D unclear. The V end lost 4 bases, the J end lost 1 base, and 16 bases lay between the germline ends. The CDR3 has 15 residues. CDR1 and CDR2 (germline): DFQATT, SNEGSKA (reference sequence). CDR3 sequence (DNA): TGCAGTGCTATGCCCAGGACGGATTTTAACTATGGCTACACCTTC. Translated, it gives CSAMPRTDFNYGYTF.

This clonotype was recorded at least ten times. Here the CDR3 DNA reads TGTGCCAGCAGCCTTGGACTAGCGGGTACCCAAGAGACCCAGTACTTC. Translated: CASSLGLAGTQETQYF. The V and J genes are TRBV11-2 and TRBJ2-5; 11 bases are a match to TRBD2. J gave up 1 base and V 5 bases, and 6 bases lay outside the gene matches. CDR1 is SGHAT, CDR2 FQNNGV, per germline. This CDR3 is built from 16 residues.

In the case of this clonotype: A much larger clone differs from this one at a single base, so this may be a read error. This chain connects TRBV15 to TRBJ2-7; 8 bases fit TRBD2. This CDR3 has 13 amino acids. V shed 9 bases and J 9 bases; nucleotides not matched to a gene: 13. Germline loops: CDR1 LNHNV, CDR2 YYDKDF (reference sequence). CDR3 sequence: CATADSGAVRQYF. The CDR3 DNA reads TGTGCCACAGCGGATAGCGGGGCCGTGAGGCAGTACTTC.

The chain has TRBV6-4 and TRBJ2-7, with 7 bases matching TRBD2. Germline loops: CDR1 MRHNA, CDR2 SNTAGT. Trimming at V came to 5 bases and at J to 6 bases, leaving 10 bases not matched to a gene. The CDR3 sequence is 14 residues long. The CDR3 region has the DNA TGTGCCAGCAGTTACGGGACGGGAGGCCTCGAGCAGTACTTC. It encodes CASSYGTGGLEQYF.

The chain employs TRBV7-8 and TRBJ2-7, with D possibly matching TRBD2 (5 bases). The CDR3 totals 15 residues. V shed 1 base and J shed 0 bases, with 10 bases lying between them. Looked up from germline, CDR1 is SGHVS and CDR2 is FQNEAQ. The CDR3 spells CASSLGQAVSYEQYF. The CDR3 DNA reads TGTGCCAGCAGCTTAGGACAAGCGGTCTCCTACGAGCAGTACTTC.

This clonotype was detected ten times or more. The chain recombines TRBV28 with TRBJ2-6; TRBD2 might be the D (5 bases). The CDR3 spans 19 residues. The V gene lost 5 bases and the J gene lost 0 bases, with 20 bases spanning the gap. CDR1 and CDR2 (germline): MDHEN, SYDVKM. Here the CDR3 DNA reads TGTGCCAGCAGTCAAACCGGGGTTAGGTCACACTCTGGGGCCAACGTCCTGACTTTC. As protein: CASSQTGVRSHSGANVLTF.

J is TRBJ2-7 and V is TRBV6-1; tentatively, D is TRBD1 or TRBD2 (5 bases each). The CDR3 loop spans 14 amino acids. The germline V and J ends were trimmed by 6 bases and 0 bases, with 12 bases remaining between them. The germline V gene encodes CDR1 MNHNS and CDR2 SASEGT. The CDR3 reads CASRRDQSSYEQYF. Written as DNA, the CDR3 is TGTGCCAGCAGGAGGGACCAGAGCTCCTACGAGCAGTACTTC.

The sample holds many counts of this clonotype. The chain couples TRBV20-1 to TRBJ1-2, with 8 bases that match TRBD1. The CDR3 has 14 residues. Germline values: CDR1 DFQATT, CDR2 SNEGSKA (reference sequence). With 0 bases clipped from V and 6 bases from J, the junction kept 6 bases outside the gene matches. CDR3 bases: TGCAGTGCTAGAGATGACAGGGGATTGCATGGCTACACCTTC. Its protein is CSARDDRGLHGYTF.